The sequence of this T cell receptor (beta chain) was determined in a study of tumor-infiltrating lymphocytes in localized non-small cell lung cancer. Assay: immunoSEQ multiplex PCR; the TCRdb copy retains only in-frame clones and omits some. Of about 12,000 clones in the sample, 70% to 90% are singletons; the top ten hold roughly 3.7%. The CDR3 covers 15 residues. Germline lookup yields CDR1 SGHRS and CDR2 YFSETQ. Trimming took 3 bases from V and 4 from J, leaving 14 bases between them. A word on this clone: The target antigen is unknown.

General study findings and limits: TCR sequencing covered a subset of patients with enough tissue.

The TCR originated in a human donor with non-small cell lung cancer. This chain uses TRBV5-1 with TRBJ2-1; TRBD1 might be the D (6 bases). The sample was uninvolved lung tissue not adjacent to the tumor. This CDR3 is CASSSGTQGYNEQFF. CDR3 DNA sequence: TGCGCCAGCAGCTCAGGGACCCAGGGGTACAATGAGCAGTTCTTC.